The TCR beta chain under discussion was sequenced for a study of blood T cells in healthy people across ages. At the level of the study: Every two T cells gave about one barcoded beta molecule via template switching.

Alongside a J-beta primer mix, a sample-barcoded 5' primer served in a second PCR lasting about 7 to 12 cycles. Each cDNA molecule, via a template-switch adaptor with 12 random nucleotides, was tagged. Each CDR3 protein is one row after TCRdb ran MiXCR on the 5' RACE reads. The table includes 1.5 million to 2 million distinct CDR3 sequences, roughly 49% detected once. Trimming at V came to 1 base and at J to 0 bases, leaving 8 bases not matched to a gene. The V gene's germline CDR1 is DFQATT and CDR2 SNEGSKA (reference sequence). This CDR3 region has 19 residues. Study observations and caveats: PBMCs went unsorted, and a conclusive naive versus antigen-experienced comparison was therefore prevented.

A note on this clonotype: What it binds is not known.

This clonotype originated in a woman aged 40-49 years in good health. The chain carries TRBV20-1 and TRBJ2-1, with 14 nucleotides matching TRBD2. Sequencing was carried out using blood. The CDR3 nucleotides read TGCAGTGCTAGAGTGGGGGGACTAGCGGGGGTGAGCTCCTACAATGAGCAGTTCTTC. It codes for CSARVGGLAGVSSYNEQFF.